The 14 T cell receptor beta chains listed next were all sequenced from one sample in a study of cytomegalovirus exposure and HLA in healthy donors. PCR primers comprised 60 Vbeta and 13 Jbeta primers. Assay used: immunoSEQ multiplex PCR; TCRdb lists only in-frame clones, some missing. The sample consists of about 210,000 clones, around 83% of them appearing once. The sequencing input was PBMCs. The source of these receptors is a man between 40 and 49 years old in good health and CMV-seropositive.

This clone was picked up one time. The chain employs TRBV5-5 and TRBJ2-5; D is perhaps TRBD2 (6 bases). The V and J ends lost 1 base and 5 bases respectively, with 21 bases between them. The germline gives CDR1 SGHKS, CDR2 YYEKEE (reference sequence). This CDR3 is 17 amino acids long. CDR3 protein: CASSLPRRDDIGETQYF. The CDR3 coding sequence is TGTGCCAGCAGCTTGCCTCGGAGGGACGATATAGGCGAGACCCAGTACTTC.

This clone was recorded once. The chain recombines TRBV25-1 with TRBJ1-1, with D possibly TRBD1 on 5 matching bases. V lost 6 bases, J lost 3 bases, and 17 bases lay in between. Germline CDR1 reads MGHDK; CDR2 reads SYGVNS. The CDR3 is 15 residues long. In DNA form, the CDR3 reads TGTGCCAGCAGAACAATGGGACTACAGGACACTGAAGCTTTCTTT. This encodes CASRTMGLQDTEAFF. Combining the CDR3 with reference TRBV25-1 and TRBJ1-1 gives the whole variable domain EADIYQTPRYLVIGTGKKITLECSQTMGHDKMYWYQQDPGMELHLIHYSYGVNSTEKGDLSSESTVSRIRTEHFPLTLESARPSHTSQYLCASRTMGLQDTEAFFGQGTRLTVV.

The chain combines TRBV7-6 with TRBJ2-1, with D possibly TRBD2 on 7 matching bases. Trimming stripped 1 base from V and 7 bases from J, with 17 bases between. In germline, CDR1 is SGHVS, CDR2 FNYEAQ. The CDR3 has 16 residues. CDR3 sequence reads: CASSLVGGEAQNEQFF. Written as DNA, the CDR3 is TGTGCCAGCAGCTTAGTAGGGGGGGAGGCCCAGAATGAGCAGTTCTTC.

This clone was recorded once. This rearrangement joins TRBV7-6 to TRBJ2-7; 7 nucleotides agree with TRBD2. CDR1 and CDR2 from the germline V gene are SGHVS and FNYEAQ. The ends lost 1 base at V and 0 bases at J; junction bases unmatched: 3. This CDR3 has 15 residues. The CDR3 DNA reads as TGTGCCAGCAGCTTAGGCGGGAGTCTCTCCTACGAGCAGTACTTC. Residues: CASSLGGSLSYEQYF.

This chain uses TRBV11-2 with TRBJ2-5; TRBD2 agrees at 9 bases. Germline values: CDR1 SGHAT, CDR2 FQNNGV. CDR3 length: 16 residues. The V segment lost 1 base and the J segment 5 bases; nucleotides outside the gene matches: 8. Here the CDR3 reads CASSLGSSGVGETQYF. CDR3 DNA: TGTGCCAGCAGCTTAGGCTCTAGCGGGGTGGGGGAGACCCAGTACTTC.

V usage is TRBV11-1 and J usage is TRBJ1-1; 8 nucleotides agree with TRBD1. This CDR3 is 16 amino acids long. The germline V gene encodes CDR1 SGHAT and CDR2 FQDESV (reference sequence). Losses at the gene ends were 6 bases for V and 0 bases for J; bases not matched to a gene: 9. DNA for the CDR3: TGTGCCAGCAGTCCAGGGACAGGACGCGTGAACACTGAAGCTTTCTTT. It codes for CASSPGTGRVNTEAFF.

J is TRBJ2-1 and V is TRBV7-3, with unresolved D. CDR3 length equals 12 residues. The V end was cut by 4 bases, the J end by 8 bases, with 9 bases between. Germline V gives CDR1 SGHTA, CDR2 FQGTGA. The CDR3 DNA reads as TGTGCCAGCAGCTACCACGGAGATGAGCAGTTCTTC. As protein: CASSYHGDEQFF.

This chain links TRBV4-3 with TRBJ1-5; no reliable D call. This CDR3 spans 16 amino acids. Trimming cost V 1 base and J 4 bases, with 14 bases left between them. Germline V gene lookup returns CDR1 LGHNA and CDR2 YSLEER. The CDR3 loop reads CASSQGPGTGNQPQHF. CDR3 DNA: TGCGCCAGCAGCCAAGGACCGGGAACGGGAAATCAGCCCCAGCATTTT.

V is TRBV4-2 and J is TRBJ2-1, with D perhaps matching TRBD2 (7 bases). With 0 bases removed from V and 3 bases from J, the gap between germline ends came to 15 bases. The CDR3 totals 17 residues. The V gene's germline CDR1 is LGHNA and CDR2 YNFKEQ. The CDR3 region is CASSQEGASGNYNEQFF. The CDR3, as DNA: TGTGCCAGCAGCCAAGAGGGGGCTAGCGGAAACTACAATGAGCAGTTCTTC.

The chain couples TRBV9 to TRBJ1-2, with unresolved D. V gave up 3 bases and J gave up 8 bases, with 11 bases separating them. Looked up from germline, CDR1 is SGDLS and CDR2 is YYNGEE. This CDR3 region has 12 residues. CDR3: CASSADETGYTF. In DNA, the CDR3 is TGTGCCAGCAGCGCAGACGAGACAGGCTACACCTTC.

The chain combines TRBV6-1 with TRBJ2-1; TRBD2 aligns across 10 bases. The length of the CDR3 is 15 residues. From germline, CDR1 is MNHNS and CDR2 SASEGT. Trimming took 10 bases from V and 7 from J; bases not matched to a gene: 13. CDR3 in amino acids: CATMLASGSSNEQFF. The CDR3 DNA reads TGTGCCACCATGCTAGCTAGCGGGAGTAGTAATGAGCAGTTCTTC.

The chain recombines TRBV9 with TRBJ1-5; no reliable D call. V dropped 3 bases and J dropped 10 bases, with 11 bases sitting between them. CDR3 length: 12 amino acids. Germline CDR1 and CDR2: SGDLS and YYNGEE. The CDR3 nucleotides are TGTGCCAGCAGCGCCGGGAGGAGTCCCCAGCATTTT. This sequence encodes CASSAGRSPQHF.

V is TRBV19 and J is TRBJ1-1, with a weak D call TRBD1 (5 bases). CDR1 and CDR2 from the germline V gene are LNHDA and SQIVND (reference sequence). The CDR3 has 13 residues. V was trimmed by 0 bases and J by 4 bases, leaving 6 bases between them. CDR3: CASSIEGGTEAFF. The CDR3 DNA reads TGTGCCAGTAGTATAGAGGGGGGCACTGAAGCTTTCTTT.

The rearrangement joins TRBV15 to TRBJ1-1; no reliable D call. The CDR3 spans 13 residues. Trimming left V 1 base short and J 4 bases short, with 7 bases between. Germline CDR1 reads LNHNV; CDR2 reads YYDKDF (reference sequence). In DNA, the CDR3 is TGTGCCACCAGCAGAGGGGCAGGCACTGAAGCTTTCTTT. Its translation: CATSRGAGTEAFF. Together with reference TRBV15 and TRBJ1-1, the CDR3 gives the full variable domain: DAMVIQNPRYQVTQFGKPVTLSCSQTLNHNVMYWYQQKSSQAPKLLFHYYDKDFNNEADTPDNFQSRRPNTSFCFLDIRSPGLGDTAMYLCATSRGAGTEAFFGQGTRLTVV.